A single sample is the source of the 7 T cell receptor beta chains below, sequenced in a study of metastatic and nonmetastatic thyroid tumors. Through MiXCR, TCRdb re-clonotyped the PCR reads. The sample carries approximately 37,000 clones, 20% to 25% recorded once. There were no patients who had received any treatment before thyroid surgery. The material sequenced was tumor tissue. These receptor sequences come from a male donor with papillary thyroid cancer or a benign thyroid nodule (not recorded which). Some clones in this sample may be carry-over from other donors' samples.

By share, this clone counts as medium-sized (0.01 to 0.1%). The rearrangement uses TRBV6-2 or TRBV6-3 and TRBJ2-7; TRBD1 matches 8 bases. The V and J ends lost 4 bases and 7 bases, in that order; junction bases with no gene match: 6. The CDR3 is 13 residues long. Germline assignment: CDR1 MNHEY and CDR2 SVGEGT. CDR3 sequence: CASSWTGQMEQYF. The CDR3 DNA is TGTGCCAGCAGTTGGACAGGGCAAATGGAGCAGTACTTC.

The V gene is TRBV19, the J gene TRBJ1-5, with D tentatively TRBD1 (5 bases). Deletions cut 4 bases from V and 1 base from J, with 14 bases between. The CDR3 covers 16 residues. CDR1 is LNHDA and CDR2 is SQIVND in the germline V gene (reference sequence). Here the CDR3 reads CASSTIPGRSNQPQHF. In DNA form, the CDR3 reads TGTGCCAGTAGTACCATCCCGGGACGGAGCAATCAGCCCCAGCATTTT.

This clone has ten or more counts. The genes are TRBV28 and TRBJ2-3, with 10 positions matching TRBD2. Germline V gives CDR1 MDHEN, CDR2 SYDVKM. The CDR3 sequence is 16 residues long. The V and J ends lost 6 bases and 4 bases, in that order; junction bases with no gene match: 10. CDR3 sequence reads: CASSTALAGVSDTQYF. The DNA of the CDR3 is TGTGCCAGCAGCACCGCGCTAGCGGGAGTTTCAGATACGCAGTATTTT.

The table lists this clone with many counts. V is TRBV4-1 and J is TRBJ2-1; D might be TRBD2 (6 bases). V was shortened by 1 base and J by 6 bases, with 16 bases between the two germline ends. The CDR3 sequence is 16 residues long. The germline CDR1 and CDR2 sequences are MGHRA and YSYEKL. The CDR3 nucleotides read TGCGCCAGCAGCCAAGTTGTCGGGAGAAGTGTCAATGAGCAGTTCTTC. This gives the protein CASSQVVGRSVNEQFF.

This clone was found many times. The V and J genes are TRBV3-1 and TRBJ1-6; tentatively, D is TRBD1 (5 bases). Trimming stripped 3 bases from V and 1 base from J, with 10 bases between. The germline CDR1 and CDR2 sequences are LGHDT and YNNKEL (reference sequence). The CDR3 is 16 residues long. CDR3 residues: CASSQRTGSYNSPLHF. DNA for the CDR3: TGTGCCAGCAGCCAGCGCACAGGTTCCTATAATTCACCCCTCCACTTT. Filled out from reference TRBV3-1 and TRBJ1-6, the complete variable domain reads DTAVSQTPKYLVTQMGNDKSIKCEQNLGHDTMYWYKQDSKKFLKIMFSYNNKELIINETVPNRFSPKSPDKAHLNLHINSLELGDSAVYFCASSQRTGSYNSPLHFGNGTRLTVT.

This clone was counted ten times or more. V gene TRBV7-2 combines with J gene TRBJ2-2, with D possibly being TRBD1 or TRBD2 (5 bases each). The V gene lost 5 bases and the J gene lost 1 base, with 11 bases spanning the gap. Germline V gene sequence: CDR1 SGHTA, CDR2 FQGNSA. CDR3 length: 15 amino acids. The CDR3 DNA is TGTGCCAGCAGCCGCCGGGACGGGAACACCGGGGAGCTGTTTTTT. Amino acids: CASSRRDGNTGELFF.

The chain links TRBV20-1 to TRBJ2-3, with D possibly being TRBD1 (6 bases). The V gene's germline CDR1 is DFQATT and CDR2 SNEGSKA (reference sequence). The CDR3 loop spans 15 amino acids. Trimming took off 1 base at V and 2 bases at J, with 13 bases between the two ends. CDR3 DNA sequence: TGCAGTGCTAGAGGGCCCCGGGACACCACAGATACGCAGTATTTT. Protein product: CSARGPRDTTDTQYF.